Each of the 14 T cell receptor beta chains below was sequenced from the same sample in a study of T cell responses to AZD1222 COVID-19 vaccine. Data came from immunoSEQ multiplex PCR; TCRdb stores just in-frame clones and leaves some out. The sample lists approximately 77,000 clones, approximately 85% seen once, with 3.4% in the top ten. Material: peripheral blood, obtained 28 days after the second AZD1222 dose. All receptors come from an adult who received the AZD1222 COVID-19 vaccine.

V gene TRBV9 combines with J gene TRBJ1-1; maybe TRBD1 (6 bases). The V gene's germline CDR1 is SGDLS and CDR2 YYNGEE. With 4 bases removed from V and 5 bases from J, the gap between germline ends came to 18 bases. The CDR3 contains 15 residues. The CDR3: CASSPGRGPVTEAFF. CDR3 DNA sequence: TGTGCCAGCAGCCCGGGCCGGGGGCCGGTTACTGAAGCTTTCTTT.

The gene calls are TRBV28 and TRBJ1-4, with D unclear. V lost 3 bases and J lost 5, with 10 bases in between. The CDR3 totals 14 residues. Germline V CDR1 and CDR2: MDHEN, SYDVKM. CDR3 protein: CASSFGSRNEKLFF. The CDR3 region has the DNA TGTGCCAGCAGTTTTGGATCCCGCAATGAAAAACTGTTTTTT.

The chain is built from TRBV6-1 and TRBJ1-5; possible D gene TRBD1, 6 bases. CDR1 and CDR2 from the germline V gene are MNHNS and SASEGT. This CDR3 spans 16 amino acids. Trimming took 2 bases from V and 3 from J, leaving 14 bases between them. The CDR3 DNA reads TGTGCCAGCAGTGAAAGGAGGGGGTCAGTCAATCAGCCCCAGCATTTT. Translated, it gives CASSERRGSVNQPQHF.

J is TRBJ1-1 and V is TRBV28; D possibly corresponds to TRBD1 (5 bases). The ends were cut back, 3 bases at V and 11 bases at J, with 16 bases in the middle. This CDR3 region has 13 residues. In germline, CDR1 is MDHEN, CDR2 SYDVKM. CDR3 sequence reads: CASSLGQPRKAFF. As DNA, the CDR3 is TGTGCCAGCAGTTTGGGGCAGCCGAGAAAGGCTTTCTTT.

The CDR3 coding sequence is TGTGCCAGCAGCTTAGGCCTAGCGGGAGTAGCCTACGAGCAGTACTTC. Protein sequence: CASSLGLAGVAYEQYF. The rearrangement links TRBV7-8 to TRBJ2-7, with 10 positions matching TRBD2. The J segment lost 2 bases and the V segment lost 1 base, leaving 5 bases of the junction unmatched. The CDR3 loop spans 16 amino acids. CDR1 is SGHVS, CDR2 FQNEAQ, per germline.

This sequence joins TRBV30 and TRBJ1-2; D might be TRBD1 (5 bases). The CDR3 has 13 residues. The V gene's germline CDR1 is GTSNPN and CDR2 SVGIG (reference sequence). Trimming removed 5 bases at V and 0 bases at J, with 10 bases between. CDR3: CAWDSESNYGYTF. As DNA, the CDR3 is TGTGCCTGGGACAGCGAATCTAACTATGGCTACACCTTC.

The chain recombines TRBV19 with TRBJ1-4; D unclear. The CDR3 totals 13 residues. The germline V gene has CDR1 LNHDA and CDR2 SQIVND (reference sequence). V gave up 2 bases and J gave up 5 bases, with 6 bases separating them. The DNA for the CDR3 is TGTGCCAGTAGTATACGTGAGAATGAAAAACTGTTTTTT. Residues: CASSIRENEKLFF.

This clone is medium-sized in the sample. V gene TRBV19 combines with J gene TRBJ2-1, with D possibly matching TRBD1 (6 bases). This CDR3 contains 15 residues. V lost 5 bases, J lost 6 bases, and 17 bases lay in between. In germline, CDR1 is LNHDA, CDR2 SQIVND (reference sequence). CDR3 coding DNA: TGTGCCAGTAGTGCCATGGACAGTTGGGGCAATGAGCAGTTCTTC. Its protein product is CASSAMDSWGNEQFF.

This rearrangement joins TRBV4-1 to TRBJ1-4; unclear D gene. Germline V gene sequence: CDR1 MGHRA, CDR2 YSYEKL. V shed 4 bases and J shed 0 bases, with 9 bases lying between them. CDR3 length: 15 amino acids. The CDR3 is CASSRLIATNEKLFF. In DNA, the CDR3 is TGCGCCAGCAGCCGATTGATTGCAACTAATGAAAAACTGTTTTTT.

The V and J genes are TRBV18 and TRBJ2-7; tentatively, D is TRBD2 (5 bases). This CDR3 has 13 residues. Trimming pared 3 bases from V and 8 bases from J, leaving 14 bases between. CDR1 is KGHSH and CDR2 is LQKENI in the germline V gene. CDR3 nucleotide sequence: TGTGCCAGCTCACCGGACGGGGTAGGTCAGCAGTACTTC. Translation: CASSPDGVGQQYF.

CDR3 sequence (DNA): TGCAGTGCTAGTACGACAGGGGCTGAAAAACTGTTTTTT. It yields the protein CSASTTGAEKLFF. The genes are TRBV20-1 and TRBJ1-4; 8 bases are a match to TRBD1. The germline V gene encodes CDR1 DFQATT and CDR2 SNEGSKA (reference sequence). The CDR3 is made up of 13 amino acids. Germline trimming cut 3 bases from V and 7 bases from J; bases unmatched to any gene: 4.

This clone is medium-sized by share. CDR3 sequence reads: CASSETSGDSTDTQYF. The CDR3 coding sequence is TGTGCCAGCAGTGAGACTAGCGGGGATAGCACAGATACGCAGTATTTT. The chain joins TRBV6-4 to TRBJ2-3, with 11 positions matching TRBD2. V was clipped by 3 bases and J by 0 bases; unmatched bases: 2. This CDR3 is built from 16 residues. In germline, CDR1 is MRHNA, CDR2 SNTAGT.

The V gene is TRBV10-1, the J gene TRBJ1-1, with a possible D match to TRBD1 (6 bases). The CDR3 contains 13 residues. The germline V and J ends were trimmed by 4 bases and 5 bases, with 11 bases remaining between them. Germline CDR1 and CDR2: WNHNN and SYGVQD (reference sequence). The CDR3 region has the DNA TGCGCCAGCAGTGGGGGACACGCAACTGAAGCTTTCTTT. It encodes CASSGGHATEAFF.

The gene calls are TRBV9 and TRBJ2-1; 9 nucleotides match TRBD2. From germline, CDR1 is SGDLS and CDR2 YYNGEE. The length of the CDR3 is 15 residues. V was clipped by 3 bases and J by 0 bases; unmatched bases: 1. The CDR3: CASSDSGGSYNEQFF. CDR3 coding DNA: TGTGCCAGCAGCGATAGCGGGGGCTCCTACAATGAGCAGTTCTTC. The complete variable domain, with remaining parts taken from reference TRBV9 and TRBJ2-1, reads DSGVTQTPKHLITATGQRVTLRCSPRSGDLSVYWYQQSLDQGLQFLIQYYNGEERAKGNILERFSAQQFPDLHSELNLSSLELGDSALYFCASSDSGGSYNEQFFGPGTRLTVL.